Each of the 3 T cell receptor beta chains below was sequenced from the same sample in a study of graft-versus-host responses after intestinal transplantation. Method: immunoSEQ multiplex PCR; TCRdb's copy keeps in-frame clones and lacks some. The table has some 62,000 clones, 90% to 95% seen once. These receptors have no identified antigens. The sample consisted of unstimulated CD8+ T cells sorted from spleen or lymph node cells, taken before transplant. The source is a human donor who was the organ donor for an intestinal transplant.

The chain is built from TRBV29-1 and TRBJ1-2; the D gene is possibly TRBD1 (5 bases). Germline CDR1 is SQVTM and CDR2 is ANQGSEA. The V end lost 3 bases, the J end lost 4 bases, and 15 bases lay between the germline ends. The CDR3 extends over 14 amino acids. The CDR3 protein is CSVDDSSPVYGYTF. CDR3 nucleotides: TGCAGCGTTGATGACAGCTCCCCGGTCTATGGCTACACCTTC. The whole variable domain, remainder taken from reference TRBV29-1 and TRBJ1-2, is SAVISQKPSRDICQRGTSLTIQCQVDSQVTMMFWYRQQPGQSLTLIATANQGSEATYESGFVIDKFPISRPNLTFSTLTVSNMSPEDSSIYLCSVDDSSPVYGYTFGSGTRLTVV.

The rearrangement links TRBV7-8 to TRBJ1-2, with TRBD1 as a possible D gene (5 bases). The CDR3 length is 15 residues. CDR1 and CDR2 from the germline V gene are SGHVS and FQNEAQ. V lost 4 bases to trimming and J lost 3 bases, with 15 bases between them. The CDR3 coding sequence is TGTGCCAGCAGCTCCTGTTACAGGTGCTACTATGGCTACACCTTC. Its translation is CASSSCYRCYYGYTF.

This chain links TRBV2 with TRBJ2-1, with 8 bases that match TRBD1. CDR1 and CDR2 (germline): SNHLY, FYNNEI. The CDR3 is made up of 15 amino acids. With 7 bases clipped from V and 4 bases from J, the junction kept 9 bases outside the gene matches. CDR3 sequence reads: CASTPGQGIYNEQFF. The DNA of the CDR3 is TGTGCCAGCACCCCCGGACAGGGTATATACAATGAGCAGTTCTTC.